The clone carrying this T cell receptor (beta chain) has just a few counts. TCRdb reprocessed the 5' RACE reads via MiXCR and lists one record per CDR3 protein. This table holds more than 450,000 distinct CDR3 sequences, approximately 19% found once. CDR3 length: 16 residues. Germline CDR1 and CDR2: KGHSH and LQKENI. Trimming removed 3 bases at V and 1 base at J, with 15 bases between. This entry belongs to a study of T-cell memory formation after mild COVID-19. Sequencing was done on a sample of PBMCs or a T cell subset sorted from them (not recorded which). The TCR was taken from an adult woman who had mild COVID-19 (a few samples of this study predate the infection). Cell type and time point are not known. The chain combines TRBV18 with TRBJ1-2; possible D gene TRBD1, 6 bases. CDR3 amino acids: CASSPAGAILNYGYTF. The CDR3 DNA reads TGTGCCAGCTCACCGGCAGGGGCTATCCTTAACTATGGCTACACCTTC.